These T cell receptor beta chains were read from a single sample in a study of blood T cells in healthy people across ages. TCRdb fed the 5' RACE reads into MiXCR, producing one record per CDR3 protein. The data contain about 1.1 million distinct CDR3 sequences, less than 45% of them singletons. The source material was blood. Receptors were obtained from a man younger than 35 in good health. CDR3s include the opening cysteine and the closing phenylalanine or tryptophan. Each record gives: clone size, V gene, J gene, D gene, CDR3 DNA, CDR3 protein. The D gene is left open where the match is weak. Only part of the rows carry a size: once, few, many, or a class if the clone is expanded.

.	TRBV7-8	TRBJ2-3	TRBD2	TGTGCCAGCAGCCAGCCGTTGGGGACTAGCAAGTTCACAGAGACGCAGTATTTT	CASSQPLGTSKFTETQYF
.	TRBV9	TRBJ1-3	.	TGTGCCAACAGCGTAGCGGCCCTCACGGACACCATATATTTT	CANSVAALTDTIYF
.	TRBV4-1	TRBJ1-2	.	TGCGCCAGCAGCCAAGATGAACAGACCCACTATGGCTACACCTTC	CASSQDEQTHYGYTF
.	TRBV10-3	TRBJ1-6	TRBD1	TGTGCCATCAGTGATAAGGGGGCGCGGAATTCACCCCTCCACTTT	CAISDKGARNSPLHF
few	TRBV4-2	TRBJ1-6	.	TGTGCCAGCAGCCAAGGCGTTGATTCACCCCTCCACTTT	CASSQGVDSPLHF
.	TRBV20-1	TRBJ1-5	.	TGCAGTGCCAGCCGGGACCGGCAACAGCCCCAGCATTTT	CSASRDRQQPQHF
few	TRBV7-2	TRBJ2-7	TRBD2	TGTGCCAGCCTAAATCCCACCGGGAGGTACGAGCAGTACTTC	CASLNPTGRYEQYF
.	TRBV20-1	TRBJ1-6	.	TGCAGTGCACCCCCAAGCGCCTATAATTCACCCCCCCACTTT	CSAPPSAYNSPPHF
few	TRBV4-3	TRBJ1-1	.	TGCGCCAGCAGCCGCAGGGGCGCCACTGAAGCTTTCTTT	CASSRRGATEAFF
.	TRBV5-1	TRBJ2-7	.	TGCGCCGGCCGCCTGGACAGCTTGAATGAGCAGTACTTC	CAGRLDSLNEQYF
.	TRBV4-3	TRBJ2-1	TRBD2	TGCGCCAGCAGCCAAGGTAGCGGGGGGGACAATGAGCAGTTCTTC	CASSQGSGGDNEQFF
few	TRBV2	TRBJ2-3	.	TGTGCCAGCAGTGAAGGGGGGGCCCTACTCAGAACAGATACGCAGTATTTT	CASSEGGALLRTDTQYF
many	TRBV4-1	TRBJ1-2	.	TGCGCCAGCAGCCAAGTAGGGACACTGCCTGGCTACACCTTC	CASSQVGTLPGYTF
many	TRBV4-2	TRBJ2-1	TRBD2	TGTGCCAGCAGCCAGGACAGCGGGGGATACAATGAGCAGTTCTTC	CASSQDSGGYNEQFF
.	TRBV20-1	TRBJ1-5	TRBD1	TGCAGTGCTTCGGAGACAGGGGGCTGGAATCAGCCCCAGCATTTT	CSASETGGWNQPQHF
.	TRBV27	TRBJ1-2	.	TGTGCCAGCAGTCCTACCCAGACAGTGATCTATGTCTACACCTTC	CASSPTQTVIYVYTF
.	TRBV12-3/TRBV12-4	TRBJ2-1	TRBD2	TGTGCCAGCACACTAGCGGGGACCTCCTACAAGGAGCAGTTCTTC	CASTLAGTSYKEQFF
.	TRBV10-3	TRBJ1-1	.	TGTGCCATCAGTGAGTATATAGCGACGAACACTGAAGCTTTCTTT	CAISEYIATNTEAFF
few	TRBV5-1	TRBJ2-1	TRBD2	TGCGCCAGCAGCAGTCTAGCGGGGGGTCGCAATGAGCAGTTCTTC	CASSSLAGGRNEQFF
.	TRBV6-6	TRBJ1-5	TRBD1	TGTGCCAGCAGCCTAGCTGAGGACAGGCAAAATCAGCCCCAGCATTTT	CASSLAEDRQNQPQHF
.	TRBV7-9	TRBJ1-1	.	TGTGCCAGCGGGCGGCGGAGTCTGAACACTGAAGCTTTCTTT	CASGRRSLNTEAFF
many	TRBV9	TRBJ2-1	.	TGTGCCAGCAGCGTAGAGACAGGCGGTGAGCAGTTCTTC	CASSVETGGEQFF
.	TRBV7-2	TRBJ1-6	.	TGTGCCAGCAGTCTAGCGAGCAACTCCTATAATTCACCCCTCCACTTT	CASSLASNSYNSPLHF
.	TRBV4-2	TRBJ1-6	.	TGTGCCAGCAGCCACGCGGACAGAAGATATAATTCACCCCTCCACTTT	CASSHADRRYNSPLHF
.	TRBV5-1	TRBJ2-7	TRBD2	TGCGCCAGCAGCCTACAGCGGGGGTACTCCTACAATGAGCAGTACTTC	CASSLQRGYSYNEQYF
.	TRBV20-1	TRBJ2-3	.	TGCAGTGCTGTAGGAGGAGCGGCTAGCATAGATACGCAGTATTTT	CSAVGGAASIDTQYF
.	TRBV5-1	TRBJ2-7	.	TGCGCCAGCAGCTTGGAAGGAAACCAAGAGGCCCAGTACTTC	CASSLEGNQEAQYF
few	TRBV6-2/TRBV6-3	TRBJ2-1	.	TGTGCCAGCACTTACCCGGCTGCAGACTACAATGAGCAGTTCTTC	CASTYPAADYNEQFF